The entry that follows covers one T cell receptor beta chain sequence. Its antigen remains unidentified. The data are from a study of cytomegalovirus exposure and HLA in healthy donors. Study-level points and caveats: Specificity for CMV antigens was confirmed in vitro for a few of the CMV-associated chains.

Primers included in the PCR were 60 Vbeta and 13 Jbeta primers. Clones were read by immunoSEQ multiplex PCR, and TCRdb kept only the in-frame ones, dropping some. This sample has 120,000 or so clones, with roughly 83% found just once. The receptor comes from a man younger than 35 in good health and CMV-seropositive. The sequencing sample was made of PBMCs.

The chain's CDR3 is CASSLVTGTGPNEQFF. In DNA form, the CDR3 reads TGTGCCAGCAGTTTAGTAACCGGGACAGGACCCAATGAGCAGTTCTTC. This chain uses TRBV27 with TRBJ2-1; 8 nucleotides align to TRBD1. The junction had 9 bases not matched to a gene; V was cut back by 2 bases and J by 6 bases. Looked up from germline, CDR1 is MNHEY and CDR2 is SMNVEV (reference sequence). The CDR3 has 16 amino acids.